This T cell receptor beta chain was profiled in a study of blood T cell repertoires in COVID-19. How the authors handled the data: Estimated nucleated cell counts came from reference gene primer amplification. Assay: immunoSEQ multiplex PCR; the TCRdb copy retains only in-frame clones and omits some. Clone size and the V and J calls come from that table; the DNA yielded D and trimming. Of 350,000 to 400,000 clones listed, 70% to 90% are singletons. The germline gives CDR1 KGHSH, CDR2 LQKENI. The V gene lost 5 bases and the J gene lost 0 bases, with 19 bases spanning the gap. CDR3 size: 17 residues. Grouping used clinical history reported by participants in a survey and questionnaire.

The V and J genes are TRBV18 and TRBJ1-2, with a weak D call TRBD1 (6 bases). Sequenced material: PBMCs or T cells enriched from blood (not recorded which). The TCR was taken from a woman aged 25 to 39 with acute COVID-19. The CDR3 DNA reads TGTGCCAGCTCAATAACGTCGGGGGGCCAAGCTAACTATGGCTACACCTTC. Translated: CASSITSGGQANYGYTF.